This TCR beta chain was retrieved from a study of T-cell memory formation after mild COVID-19. Points from the study as a whole: Among clones contracting day 15 to 85, CD4/CD8 was balanced, whereas later expanders leaned CD4+.

Using its own MiXCR run on the 5' RACE reads, TCRdb lists one record per CDR3 protein. The table shows 270,000 or so distinct CDR3 sequences, with around 17% occurring only once. This clonotype turned up a few times. Its target is not known. V shed 5 bases and J shed 5 bases, with 21 bases lying between them. Germline V CDR1 and CDR2: SGHVS, FNYEAQ. CDR3 size: 16 residues. The J gene is TRBJ2-5, the V gene TRBV7-6; D is perhaps TRBD1 (6 bases). Material for sequencing was PBMCs or a T cell subset sorted from them (not recorded which). The sequence was collected from a man aged 18 to 35 who had mild COVID-19 (a few samples of this study predate the infection). Cell type and time point are not known. CDR3 amino acids: CASSPSVGALLETQYF. In nucleotides, the CDR3 is TGTGCCAGCAGCCCCTCTGTGGGGGCCTTGTTGGAGACCCAGTACTTC.